This passage covers 15 T cell receptor beta chains from one sample sequenced in a study of tumor-infiltrating lymphocytes in primary liver carcinoma. Both RNA and DNA were isolated together from about 21-30 mg of bulk tissue that had not been sorted. Constant-region priming of roughly 500 ng total RNA yielded TCR beta cDNA. Amplification in three nested multiplex PCR rounds with slightly modified ARM-PCR gave rise to TCR beta libraries. TRBV1-TRBV30 forward primers and a C-beta reverse primer were used in the first two PCR rounds, which each ran for nine to ten cycles. Via MiXCR, TCRdb re-called the multiplex PCR reads, giving one row per CDR3 protein. This sample yields some 110,000 distinct CDR3 sequences, of which around 80% are seen a single time; more than 15% belongs to the top ten. What was sequenced was liver tumor tissue from sampling region 3. The subset: tumor region T3, left-lateral pole. These receptors came from a man in his forties or fifties with primary liver carcinoma and hepatitis B virus infection.

In the case of this clonotype: The germline gene is not matched at one end of the junction; a read error may be the cause. This sequence joins TRBV6-2 or TRBV6-3 and TRBJ1-2; no reliable D call. Germline values: CDR1 MNHEY, CDR2 SVGEGT. The CDR3 consists of 12 residues. The CDR3 spells CVSSPIAYGYTF. The CDR3 bases are TGTGTCAGCAGCCCAATAGCCTATGGCTACACATTC.

A word on this clonotype: The junction departs from germline at one end; a sequencing error may be responsible. The chain couples TRBV29-1 to TRBJ2-5; 11 bases line up with TRBD1. There are 15 residues in the CDR3. Germline values: CDR1 SQVTM, CDR2 ANQGSEA. The CDR3 region has the DNA TGCAGTGTTGAAGCGGACAGGGGGCTAGCAGAGACTCAGTACTTC. It codes for CSVEADRGLAETQYF.

For this clonotype: The junction shows a germline mismatch at one end, possibly a read error. V is TRBV12-3 or TRBV12-4 and J is TRBJ2-1; D perhaps matches TRBD1 (7 bases). The CDR3 consists of 17 residues. The CDR3 DNA follows: TGTGCCAGCAGCCCGGGTTCGTGGGCAGGGGGGTACAATGAACAGTTCTTC. Amino acid sequence: CASSPGSWAGGYNEQFF.

As regards this clonotype: The junction does not match germline at one end; this may be a read error. The rearrangement joins TRBV12-3 or TRBV12-4 to TRBJ2-5; D may be TRBD2 (5 bases). The CDR3 contains 14 residues. The CDR3 DNA is TGTGCCAGCAGACCCGCCGGGGTTGAAGAGACCCAATATTTC. Its protein is CASRPAGVEETQYF.

In regard to this clonotype: An end of the junction does not agree with germline; a read error may underlie this. The V call is TRBV6-6, the J call TRBJ2-1; D uncertain. Germline assignment: CDR1 MNHNY and CDR2 SVGAGI (reference sequence). The CDR3 has 15 residues. The DNA for the CDR3 is TGTGCAAGCAGTTACTCGAATCCGGTCTACGATGAGCAGTTCTTC. This encodes CASSYSNPVYDEQFF.

This clonotype came up a few times. V usage is TRBV20-1 and J usage is TRBJ1-1; D might be TRBD1 (6 bases). The CDR3 sequence is 13 residues long. The germline CDR1 and CDR2 sequences are DFQATT and SNEGSKA (reference sequence). V shed 4 bases and J shed 4 bases, with 13 bases lying between them. CDR3 loop: CSAKSGHRTEAFF. CDR3 coding DNA: TGCAGTGCTAAATCGGGACACCGCACTGAAGCTTTCTTT.

With regard to this clonotype: One end of the junction is discordant with germline, which a read error may explain. This rearrangement joins TRBV28 to TRBJ1-1; 8 nucleotides line up with TRBD1. The germline CDR1 and CDR2 sequences are MDHEN and SYDVKM. The CDR3 runs to 16 residues. DNA for the CDR3: TGTGCCGGCAGTTTACCAAATGGACAGGGACACACTGAAGCTTTCTTT. This codes for CAGSLPNGQGHTEAFF.

Comments on this clonotype: A junction boundary mismatches the germline segment, possibly from a read error. The chain combines TRBV4-1 with TRBJ2-1; D unclear. Germline CDR1 and CDR2: MGHRA and YSYEKL. The CDR3 contains 18 residues. CDR3 region: CASSQDPQRGPTYNELFF. Here the CDR3 DNA reads TGCGCCAGCAGCCAAGATCCCCAACGAGGTCCCACATACAATGAGCTGTTCTTC.

With regard to this clonotype: A read error may account for a junction end that differs from germline. V gene TRBV2 combines with J gene TRBJ1-2; TRBD1 agrees at 9 bases. Germline CDR1 and CDR2: SNHLY and FYNNEI. The CDR3 loop spans 15 amino acids. In DNA, the CDR3 is TGTGCCAGCAGTGCCCCGAGAGGGACAGGGTATGACTACACCTTC. Residues: CASSAPRGTGYDYTF.

As to this clonotype: The junction departs from the called germline gene at one end, perhaps through a read error. This chain connects TRBV11-1 to TRBJ2-4, with D tentatively TRBD1 or TRBD2 (5 bases each). Germline assignment: CDR1 SGHAT and CDR2 FQDESV (reference sequence). The CDR3 sequence is 17 residues long. The CDR3 spells CAGSFPGTGGSKNIQYF. The CDR3 bases are TGTGCCGGCAGCTTTCCCGGGACCGGCGGGTCCAAAAACATTCAGTACTTC. Full variable domain (outside the CDR3, taken from reference TRBV11-1 and TRBJ2-4): EAEVAQSPRYKITEKSQAVAFWCDPISGHATLYWYRQILGQGPELLVQFQDESVVDDSQLPKDRFSAERLKGVDSTLKIQPAELGDSAMYLCAGSFPGTGGSKNIQYFGAGTRLSVL.

This clonotype was seen just once. It is likely a read error, because the conserved phenylalanine at the end of the CDR3 is missing. It is unclear where the CDR3 begins or ends on the DNA, so no DNA is shown, and the CDR3 is as TCRdb lists it. The chain uses TRBV11-2 and TRBJ2-7; TRBD1, the table's D call, lacks a check against the DNA. CDR1 and CDR2 from the germline V gene are SGHAT and FQNNGV. The CDR3 sequence runs 12 residues, both termini included. Here the CDR3 reads CANSPGGYEQHI.

Details on this clonotype: The junction shows a germline mismatch at one end, possibly a read error. The chain recombines TRBV14 with TRBJ1-4, with a weak D call TRBD1 (5 bases). This CDR3 has 15 residues. Germline lookup yields CDR1 SGHDN and CDR2 FVKESK. The DNA for the CDR3 is TGCGCCAGCAACCAGGGTCACGGGGTTTATGAAAAACTGTTTTTT. It specifies CASNQGHGVYEKLFF.

About this clonotype itself: The germline gene is not matched at one end of the junction; a read error may be the cause. The V and J genes are TRBV29-1 and TRBJ2-3; no firm D call. Germline-derived CDR1 and CDR2 are SQVTM and ANQGSEA. This CDR3 spans 12 amino acids. The CDR3 region has the DNA TGCAGCGTTGAGATTCCAGGAGATACGCAGTATTTC. Translated, it gives CSVEIPGDTQYF.

Only a few counts were recorded for this clonotype. The chain combines TRBV7-2 with TRBJ1-5; 7 positions agree with TRBD1. Unmatched junction bases numbered 16, after V lost 4 bases and J lost 10 bases. This CDR3 spans 16 amino acids. Germline CDR1 reads SGHTA; CDR2 reads FQGNSA. The CDR3 sequence: CASSYGTARGGQPQHF. The DNA of the CDR3 is TGTGCCAGCAGCTATGGGACAGCCCGCGGGGGGCAACCCCAGCATTTT.

Note on this clonotype: At one of its ends the junction is not consistent with the germline gene, which may arise from a read error. This chain connects TRBV7-8 to TRBJ1-5, with D possibly being TRBD1 (6 bases). CDR3 size: 16 residues. Germline V gene data show CDR1 as SGHVS and CDR2 as FQNEAQ. The CDR3 DNA sequence: TGCGTCAGCAGCTCGTCAGGGGTGGCGGGCAATCAGCCCCAGCATTTT. Its translation: CVSSSSGVAGNQPQHF.